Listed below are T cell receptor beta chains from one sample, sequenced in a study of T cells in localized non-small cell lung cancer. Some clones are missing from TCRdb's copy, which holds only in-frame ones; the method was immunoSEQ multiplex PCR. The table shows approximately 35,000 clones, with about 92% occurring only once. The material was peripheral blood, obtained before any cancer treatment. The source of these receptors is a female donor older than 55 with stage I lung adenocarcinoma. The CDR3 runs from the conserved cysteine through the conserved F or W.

cdr3_aa: CASSQGTTGFSGNTIYF; v_call: TRBV4-1; j_call: TRBJ1-3
cdr3_aa: CASSQDLMAGEYNEQFF; v_call: TRBV4-1; j_call: TRBJ2-1
cdr3_aa: CASSLLGGSDQPQHF; v_call: TRBV27; j_call: TRBJ1-5
cdr3_aa: CAWSVSSGGTNTEAFF; v_call: TRBV30; j_call: TRBJ1-1
cdr3_aa: CASSQDGADEQYF; v_call: TRBV4-3; j_call: TRBJ2-7
cdr3_aa: CASSEIRGTEAFF; v_call: TRBV7-2; j_call: TRBJ1-1
cdr3_aa: CASSQDREGLEQYF; v_call: TRBV2; j_call: TRBJ2-7
cdr3_aa: CASSQEGGQGVSYEQYF; v_call: TRBV4-2; j_call: TRBJ2-7
cdr3_aa: CASSLQVGNTIYF; v_call: TRBV6-5; j_call: TRBJ1-3
cdr3_aa: CASLGFPSTDTQYF; v_call: TRBV28; j_call: TRBJ2-3
cdr3_aa: CASSQVVAKSNTGELFF; v_call: TRBV4-1; j_call: TRBJ2-2
cdr3_aa: CASSQGFDEAFF; v_call: TRBV4-3; j_call: TRBJ1-1
cdr3_aa: CASSVTRDTGNTIYF; v_call: TRBV6-1; j_call: TRBJ1-3
cdr3_aa: CASHETLNSPLHF; v_call: TRBV6-5; j_call: TRBJ1-6
cdr3_aa: CASSPGDGEQFF; v_call: TRBV9; j_call: TRBJ2-1